The entry below describes one T cell receptor (beta chain). Its specificity is unknown. Profiled with immunoSEQ multiplex PCR; TCRdb holds only in-frame clones, not every one. The top ten hold under 1.5% of the sample, which has 60,000 to 90,000 clones, 80% to 95% seen once. The data stem from a study of graft-versus-host responses after intestinal transplantation. Notes on the study in general: GvH clonotypes were identified within recipient marrow, with a subset emerging first in ileum or blood.

With V trimmed by 8 bases and J by 6 bases, 0 bases remained unmatched. Germline assignment: CDR1 LNHDA and CDR2 SQIVND (reference sequence). The CDR3 contains 11 residues. Material: unstimulated CD8+ T cells sorted from spleen or lymph node cells, obtained before intestinal transplant. The rearrangement joins TRBV19 to TRBJ2-1; 8 nucleotides match TRBD2. This TCR was sampled from a human donor who received an intestinal transplant. CDR3 sequence (DNA): TGTGCCAGTCGGGAGGGCAATGAGCAGTTCTTC. As protein: CASREGNEQFF.